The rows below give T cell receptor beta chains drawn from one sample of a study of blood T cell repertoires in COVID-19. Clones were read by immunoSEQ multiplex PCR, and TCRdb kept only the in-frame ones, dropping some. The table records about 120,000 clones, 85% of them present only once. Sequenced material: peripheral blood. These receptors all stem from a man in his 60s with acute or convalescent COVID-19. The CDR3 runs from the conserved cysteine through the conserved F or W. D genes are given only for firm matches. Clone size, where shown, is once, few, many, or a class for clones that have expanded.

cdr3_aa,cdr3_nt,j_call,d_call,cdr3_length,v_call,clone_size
CASSSAGVANNEQFF,TGTGCCAGCAGTTCAGCGGGAGTGGCAAACAATGAGCAGTTCTTC,TRBJ2-1,TRBD2,15,TRBV28,few
CASKGLQGEHEQFF,TGTGCCAGTAAGGGCCTACAGGGGGAGCATGAGCAGTTCTTC,TRBJ2-1,TRBD1,14,TRBV19,NA
CASSEATTLGTDTQYF,TGCGCCAGCAGTGAAGCCACGACTTTAGGAACAGATACGCAGTATTTT,TRBJ2-3,NA,16,TRBV10-1,NA
CASSETHWNTEAFF,TGCGCCAGCAGTGAAACCCACTGGAACACTGAAGCTTTCTTT,TRBJ1-1,NA,14,TRBV10-2,NA
CASSPSGNEQFF,TGTGCCAGTAGTCCTAGTGGGAATGAGCAGTTCTTC,TRBJ2-1,NA,12,TRBV19,NA
CASSVEGQGPVGELFF,TGTGCCAGCAGCGTAGAGGGACAGGGTCCGGTCGGGGAGCTGTTTTTT,TRBJ2-2,TRBD1,16,TRBV9,NA
CASSPPPTEAFF,TGTGCCAGCAGTCCTCCCCCTACTGAAGCTTTCTTT,TRBJ1-1,NA,12,TRBV28,NA
CASRPTVFNYGYTF,TGTGCCAGCAGACCGACAGTCTTCAACTATGGCTACACCTTC,TRBJ1-2,NA,14,TRBV7-2,NA
CASSRGQGDYGYTF,TGTGCCAGTAGCCGGGGACAGGGTGACTATGGCTACACCTTC,TRBJ1-2,TRBD1,14,TRBV19,NA
CASSPRQGKESYEQYF,TGTGCCAGCAGCCCCAGACAGGGTAAGGAGTCCTACGAGCAGTACTTC,TRBJ2-7,TRBD1,16,TRBV7-9,NA
CASSETGTLDGGYTF,TGCGCCAGCAGTGAGACCGGGACTTTAGACGGAGGCTACACCTTC,TRBJ1-2,NA,15,TRBV10-1,NA
CASSPGGGFEQYF,TGTGCCAGCAGCCCGGGAGGGGGCTTCGAGCAGTACTTC,TRBJ2-7,NA,13,TRBV7-3,few
CASSSKPWDTQYF,TGTGCCAGCAGTTCAAAGCCTTGGGATACGCAGTATTTT,TRBJ2-3,NA,13,TRBV6-2/TRBV6-3,NA
CASSTWETQYF,TGTGCCAGCAGTACTTGGGAGACCCAGTACTTC,TRBJ2-5,NA,11,TRBV2,NA
CASSQVYTNYGYTF,TGCGCCAGCAGCCAAGTTTACACAAACTATGGCTACACCTTC,TRBJ1-2,NA,14,TRBV4-1,NA
CASSLATAGGFLGTDTQYF,TGTGCCAGCAGCTTAGCTACAGCGGGAGGATTCCTCGGCACAGATACGCAGTATTTT,TRBJ2-3,TRBD2,19,TRBV7-2,NA
CSAGGQGIQYF,TGCAGTGCAGGGGGACAAGGCATTCAGTACTTC,TRBJ2-4,NA,11,TRBV20-1,NA
CASSSRPSGNEKLFF,TGTGCCAGCAGCTCACGCCCCTCGGGAAATGAAAAACTGTTTTTT,TRBJ1-4,NA,15,TRBV7-2,NA
CAAGDSGELFF,TGTGCCGCGGGGGACTCCGGGGAGCTGTTTTTT,TRBJ2-2,TRBD2,11,TRBV19,NA
CASSLRASTLYEQYF,TGTGCCAGCAGTTTGAGGGCAAGTACTCTCTACGAGCAGTACTTC,TRBJ2-7,NA,15,TRBV28,NA
CAISESPQGTNTEAFF,TGTGCCATCAGTGAGTCCCCCCAGGGGACGAACACTGAAGCTTTCTTT,TRBJ1-1,NA,16,TRBV10-3,NA
CASSLGQGQPQHF,TGTGCCAGCAGCTTGGGACAGGGTCAGCCCCAGCATTTT,TRBJ1-5,TRBD1,13,TRBV5-5,few
CASSSSGGAVNTEAFF,TGTGCCAGCAGCTCCTCAGGGGGCGCGGTGAACACTGAAGCTTTCTTT,TRBJ1-1,TRBD1,16,TRBV7-3,NA